This T cell receptor beta chain was identified in a study of blood T cell repertoires in COVID-19. Study-level information: The origin of the acute and convalescent COVID-19 samples was the United States, Italy and Spain. From T cells, B-cell-depleted T cells, or PBMCs came the material, which was cDNA or gDNA.

Followed over time, Seattle patients had been enrolled while infection was active. The length of the CDR3 is 14 residues. CDR1 and CDR2 (germline): LNHDA, SQIVND (reference sequence). The ends were cut back, 5 bases at V and 1 base at J, with 8 bases in the middle. Authors' methods: It was from reference gene primer amplification that nucleated cell counts were estimated. Libraries were prepared by immunoSEQ multiplex PCR; TCRdb keeps only in-frame clonotypes and omits some of them. V, J and clone size reflect that table, while D and trimming were determined from the DNA. The sample records some 400,000 clones, around 87% being singletons.

The chain couples TRBV19 to TRBJ2-2; D gene unclear. Sample: peripheral blood. The receptor's source is a woman aged 25 to 39 with COVID-19, enrolled during active disease. The chain's CDR3 is CASSLNMNTGELFF. CDR3 DNA: TGTGCCAGTAGTCTCAACATGAACACCGGGGAGCTGTTTTTT.